This paragraph covers one T cell receptor (beta chain) sequence. It lacks a known antigen. No qualities accompany the bases; no much larger clone lies one base away. Read against the paper, the sample's treatment or condition label means: some 19 received Ad26.COV2.S at low or high dose, single or two shots; 5 received placebo; per-sample allocation not given. Repertoires of vaccine and placebo recipients were sequenced from samples collected on day 63 after the first injection. Cohort 1b enrolled 20 to 30 adults aged 18-55 years at a single site in Boston, USA, between 29 July and 7 August 2020. Ad26.COV2.S was a replication-incompetent adenovirus type 26 vector that expressed a prefusion-stabilized SARS-CoV-2 spike protein derived from the original Wuhan strain. Between the V and J ends, shortened by 3 bases and 2 bases respectively, the junction contains 13 bases. Sequences LNHDA (CDR1) and SQIVND (CDR2) are obtained from the germline V gene (reference sequence). The CDR3 runs 16 residues from the cysteine to the phenylalanine. The only DNA kept is the CDR3, 48 bases in frame from the first base.

This specimen comes from a study of Ad26.COV2.S vaccination and SARS-CoV-2 variants (TCRdb year 2021). Regarding the study in general: Vaccine-arm donors came from COV1001, a multicentre, randomized, double-blind, placebo-controlled phase I-IIa trial of Ad26.COV2.S in healthy adults. Throughout the experiments and outcome assessment, investigators stayed blinded to trial group allocation. Trial participants were randomized into five groups of five, in which low-dose or high-dose Ad26.COV2.S was given once or twice, or placebo was given on both occasions. TCRbeta repertoire sequencing served as the tool for gauging how specific and how broad the SARS-CoV-2-reactive T cell receptors were following Ad26.COV2.S vaccination. A total of around 32 samples were included in the TCR-sequenced set, comprising roughly 19 Ad26.COV2.S vaccine recipients, 5 placebo recipients and 8 SARS-CoV-2 convalescent individuals. Dosing of Ad26.COV2.S was intramuscular, at either 5x10^10 or 1x10^11 viral particles, delivered as one shot or as two shots spaced 56 days apart.

The immunoSEQ Assay was used to sequence TCRbeta CDR3 regions. After extraction, genomic DNA underwent amplification by bias-controlled multiplex PCR, followed by high-throughput sequencing. The authors' analysis ran thus. To quantify the absolute abundance of each unique TCRbeta CDR3 region, sequences were collapsed and filtered. Usable DNA was measured by amplifying reference genes present in all nucleated cells, and TCRbeta template counts were normalized to that usable DNA to estimate T cell fraction. Repertoire TCRs were annotated as SARS-CoV-2-specific when V gene, CDR3 amino acid sequence and J gene were exactly matched to a known reactive TCR set. The reference SARS-CoV-2 TCR set came from MIRA and was filtered for enrichment in COVID-19-positive ImmuneCODE repertoires, removing public or cross-reactive TCRs. Using the MIRA antigens, annotated TCRs were further analysed by specific ORF or by position within an ORF. Breadth was defined as annotated unique rearrangements over total unique productive rearrangements; depth was the summed frequency of those rearrangements. TCR breadth was compared between groups using two-sided Wilcoxon rank-sum tests. The table comes from immuneACCESS by way of TCRdb, which keeps in-frame sequences with V and J called. Part of the clones is missing from these tables; in studies checked, under half for an unresolved V gene and the rest for unknown reasons. D and trimming come from the DNA, and the V and J calls and clone size come from that table. Present in this sample are about 400,000 clones, about 88% of which were seen just once. Together, the top ten hold 1.9% of the sample.

Overall study results and their limits: The study lacked the statistical power to compare responses across vaccine doses or regimens. According to the authors, total T cell responses may have been underestimated by the TCR breadth and depth analyses. Ad26.COV2.S recipients had higher spike-specific TCR breadth than placebo recipients (P = 0.0014). Substantial breadth of spike-specific CD8+ and CD4+ T cell responses was reported after vaccination. Vaccine and placebo recipients had similar non-spike TCR breadth, a finding consistent with the vaccine containing only spike.

The chain uses TRBV19 and TRBJ2-2; TRBD2 could be the D gene, as 6 bases match. The clonotype comes from a person aged 18-60 years who received the Ad26.COV2.S COVID-19 vaccine or a placebo. The input for sequencing was peripheral blood, taken in a trial of Ad26.COV2.S vaccine versus placebo. The base sequence is TGTGCCAGTAGTATGATTAGCGGAAGCAACACCGGGGAGCTGTTTTTT. It codes for CASSMISGSNTGELFF.